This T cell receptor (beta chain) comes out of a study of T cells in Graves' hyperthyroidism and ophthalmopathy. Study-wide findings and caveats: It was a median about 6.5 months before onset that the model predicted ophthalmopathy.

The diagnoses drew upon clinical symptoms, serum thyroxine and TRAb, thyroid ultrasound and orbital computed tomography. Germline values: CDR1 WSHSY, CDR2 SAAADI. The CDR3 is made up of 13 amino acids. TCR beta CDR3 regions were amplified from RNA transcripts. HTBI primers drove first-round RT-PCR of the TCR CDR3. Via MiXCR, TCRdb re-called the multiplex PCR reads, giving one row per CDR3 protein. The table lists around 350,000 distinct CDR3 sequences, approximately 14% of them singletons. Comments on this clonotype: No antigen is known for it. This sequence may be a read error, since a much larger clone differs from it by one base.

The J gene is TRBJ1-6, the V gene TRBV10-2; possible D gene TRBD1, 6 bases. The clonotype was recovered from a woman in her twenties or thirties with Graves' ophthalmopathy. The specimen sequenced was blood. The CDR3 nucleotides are TGCGCCAGCAGGCACAGGGAATTATCACCCCCCCACTTT. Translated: CASRHRELSPPHF.